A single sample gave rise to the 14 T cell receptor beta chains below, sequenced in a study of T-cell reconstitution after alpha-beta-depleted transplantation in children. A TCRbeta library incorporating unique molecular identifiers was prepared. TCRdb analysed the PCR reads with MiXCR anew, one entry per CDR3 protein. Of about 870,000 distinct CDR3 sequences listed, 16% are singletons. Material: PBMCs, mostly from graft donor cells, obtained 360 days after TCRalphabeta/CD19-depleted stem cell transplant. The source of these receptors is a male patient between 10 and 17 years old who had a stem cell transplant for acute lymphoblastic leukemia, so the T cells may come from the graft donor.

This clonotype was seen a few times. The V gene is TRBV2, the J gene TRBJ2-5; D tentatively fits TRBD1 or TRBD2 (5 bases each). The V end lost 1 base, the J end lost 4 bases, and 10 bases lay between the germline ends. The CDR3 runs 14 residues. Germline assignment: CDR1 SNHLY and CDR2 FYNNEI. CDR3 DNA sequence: TGTGCCAGCAGTGAAGTCGACGGGGCAGAGACCCAGTACTTC. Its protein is CASSEVDGAETQYF.

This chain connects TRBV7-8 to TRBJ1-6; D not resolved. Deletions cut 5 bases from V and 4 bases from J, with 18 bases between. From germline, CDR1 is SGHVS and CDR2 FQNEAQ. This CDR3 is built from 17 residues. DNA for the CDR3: TGTGCCAGCAGCCTACGGTCCGGGGTCCAATATAATTCACCCCTCCACTTT. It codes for CASSLRSGVQYNSPLHF.

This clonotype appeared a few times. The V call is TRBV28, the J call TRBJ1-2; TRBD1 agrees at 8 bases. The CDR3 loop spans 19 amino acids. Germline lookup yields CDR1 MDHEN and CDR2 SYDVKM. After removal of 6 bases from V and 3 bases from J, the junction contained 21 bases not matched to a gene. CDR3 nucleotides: TGTGCCAGCAGCTCGATACGCATGACAGGGGCCCCTGACTACTATGGCTACACCTTC. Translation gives CASSSIRMTGAPDYYGYTF.

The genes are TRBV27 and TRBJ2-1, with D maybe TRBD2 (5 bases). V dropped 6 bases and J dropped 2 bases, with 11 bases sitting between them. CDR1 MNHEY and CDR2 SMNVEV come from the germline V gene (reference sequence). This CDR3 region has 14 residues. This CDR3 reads CASSRTGPYNEQFF. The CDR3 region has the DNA TGTGCCAGCAGCCGGACTGGGCCCTACAATGAGCAGTTCTTC.

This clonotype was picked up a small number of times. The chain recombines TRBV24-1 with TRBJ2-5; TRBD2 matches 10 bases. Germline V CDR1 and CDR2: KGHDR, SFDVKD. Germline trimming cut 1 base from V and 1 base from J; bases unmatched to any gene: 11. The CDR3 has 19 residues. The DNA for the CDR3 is TGTGCCACCAGTGATTTTGGGGGGACTAGCGCTCTGACCCAAGAGACCCAGTACTTC. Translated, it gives CATSDFGGTSALTQETQYF.

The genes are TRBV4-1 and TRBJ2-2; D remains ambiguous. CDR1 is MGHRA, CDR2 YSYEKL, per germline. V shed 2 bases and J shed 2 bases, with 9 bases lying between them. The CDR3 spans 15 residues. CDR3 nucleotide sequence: TGCGCCAGCAGCCAAAGAGGCGGAAACACCGGGGAGCTGTTTTTT. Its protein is CASSQRGGNTGELFF.

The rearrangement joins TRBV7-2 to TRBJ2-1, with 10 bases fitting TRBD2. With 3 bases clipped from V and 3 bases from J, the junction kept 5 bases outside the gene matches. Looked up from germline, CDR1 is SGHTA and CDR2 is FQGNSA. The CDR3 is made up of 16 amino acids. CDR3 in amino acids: CASSLMGLAFYNEQFF. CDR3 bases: TGTGCCAGCAGCTTGATGGGACTAGCGTTCTACAATGAGCAGTTCTTC.

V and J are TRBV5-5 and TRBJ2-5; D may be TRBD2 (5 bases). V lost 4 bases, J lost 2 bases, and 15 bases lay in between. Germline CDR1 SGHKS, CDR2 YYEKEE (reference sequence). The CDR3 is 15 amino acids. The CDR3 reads CASSPPGVEQETQYF. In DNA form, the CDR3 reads TGTGCCAGCAGCCCACCCGGGGTCGAACAAGAGACCCAGTACTTC. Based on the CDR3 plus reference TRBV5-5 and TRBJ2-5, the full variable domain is DAGVTQSPTHLIKTRGQQVTLRCSPISGHKSVSWYQQVLGQGPQFIFQYYEKEERGRGNFPDRFSARQFPNYSSELNVNALLLGDSALYLCASSPPGVEQETQYFGPGTRLLVL.

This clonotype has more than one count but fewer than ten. CDR3 in amino acids: CSVKQGVLADTQYF. In nucleotides, the CDR3 is TGCAGCGTCAAACAGGGGGTACTGGCAGATACGCAGTATTTT. The chain couples TRBV29-1 to TRBJ2-3; 8 nucleotides line up with TRBD1. J was trimmed by 4 bases and V by 6 bases; bases with no gene match: 9. Germline V gene data show CDR1 as SQVTM and CDR2 as ANQGSEA. The CDR3 has 14 residues.

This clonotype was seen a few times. CDR3 in amino acids: CASSISFSGRSEQYF. The DNA of the CDR3 is TGTGCCAGTAGTATCTCTTTCAGCGGGAGGTCCGAGCAGTACTTC. The chain links TRBV19 to TRBJ2-7, with 9 bases aligning to TRBD2. V was clipped by 3 bases and J by 6 bases; unmatched bases: 9. The CDR3 loop spans 15 amino acids. Germline-derived CDR1 and CDR2 are LNHDA and SQIVND (reference sequence).

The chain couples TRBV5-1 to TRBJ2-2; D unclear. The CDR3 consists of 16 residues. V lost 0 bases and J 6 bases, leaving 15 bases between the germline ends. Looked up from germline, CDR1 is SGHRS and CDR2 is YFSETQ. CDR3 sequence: CASSLVLAPNSGELFF. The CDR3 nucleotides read TGCGCCAGCAGCTTGGTGTTAGCCCCGAATTCCGGGGAGCTGTTTTTT.

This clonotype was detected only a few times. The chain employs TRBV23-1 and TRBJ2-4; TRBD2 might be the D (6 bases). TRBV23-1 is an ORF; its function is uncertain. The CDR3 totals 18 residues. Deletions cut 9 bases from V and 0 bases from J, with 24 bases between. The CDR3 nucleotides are TGCGCCAGAAGCCCGGAGGGTCCGAGGGAGATAGCCAAAAACATTCAGTACTTC. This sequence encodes CARSPEGPREIAKNIQYF.

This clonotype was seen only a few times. The CDR3 nucleotides are TGTGCCAGCAGCTTAATGAGGGAAAGCTCCTACGAGCAGTACTTC. The encoded protein is CASSLMRESSYEQYF. This chain joins TRBV11-2 and TRBJ2-7; maybe TRBD2 (5 bases). Germline V gene data show CDR1 as SGHAT and CDR2 as FQNNGV. This CDR3 spans 15 amino acids. The ends were cut back, 2 bases at V and 0 bases at J, with 11 bases in the middle.

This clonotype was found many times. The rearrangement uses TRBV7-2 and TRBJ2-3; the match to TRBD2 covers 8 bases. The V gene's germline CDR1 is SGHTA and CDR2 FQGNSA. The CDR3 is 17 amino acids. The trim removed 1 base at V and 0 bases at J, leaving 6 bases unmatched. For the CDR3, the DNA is TGTGCCAGCAGCTTAGGCCCAGCGGGAGTCAGCACAGATACGCAGTATTTT. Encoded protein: CASSLGPAGVSTDTQYF.